The subject of this entry is one TCR beta chain. Antigen unknown. This CDR3 contains 14 residues. The germline V gene has CDR1 LNHNV and CDR2 YYDKDF (reference sequence). The V end was cut by 0 bases, the J end by 4 bases, with 7 bases between. This record comes from a study of vaccination effects on CD4 cells after COVID-19. Study-wide results and caveats: Few convalescent patients, and no early post-infection timepoints, were available to the study.

This table comes from immunoSEQ multiplex PCR, and its TCRdb copy is limited to in-frame clones, with some not included. The sample includes some 34,000 clones, around 82% of them seen just once. Under the ViraFEST assay, PBMC were stimulated with viral peptide pools so that antigen-specific CD4+ T cells expanded. Sequencing was performed afterwards. Cultured cells yielded isolated CD4+ T cells after about ten days. Participants were vaccinated with two doses of either the BNT162b2 or mRNA-1273 vaccine. Cultures had half their medium replaced with IL-2 medium on days 3 and 7. The receptor comes from a human donor who received a COVID-19 vaccine. Some clones in this sample may be carry-over from other donors' samples. The chain is built from TRBV15 and TRBJ1-3; D possibly corresponds to TRBD1 (6 bases). The sequencing used CD4+ T cells from PBMCs cultured with HCoV-NL63 spike peptides, collected after COVID-19 vaccination. Here the CDR3 DNA reads TGTGCCACCAGCAGAGACCAGGGGGGAAACACCATATATTTT. Protein sequence: CATSRDQGGNTIYF.